This is a list of T cell receptor beta chains from one sample in a study of cytomegalovirus exposure and HLA in healthy donors. Clones were sequenced by immunoSEQ multiplex PCR, and TCRdb holds only the in-frame ones, with some missing. This table has roughly 200,000 clones, approximately 79% appearing once. Input material: PBMCs. Source of these receptors: a woman between 35 and 50 years old in good health and CMV-seronegative. CDR3s include the opening cysteine and the closing phenylalanine or tryptophan.

V gene: TRBV18
J gene: TRBJ2-1
CDR3 protein: CASSPDRDTHEQFF

V gene: TRBV27
J gene: TRBJ1-6
CDR3 protein: CATRTGRANSPLHF

V gene: TRBV5-1
J gene: TRBJ1-4
CDR3 protein: CASSQGQGAKEKLFF

V gene: TRBV15
J gene: TRBJ2-7
CDR3 protein: CATSTEQGAWNEQYF

V gene: TRBV29-1
J gene: TRBJ2-5
CDR3 protein: CSVEFRWQGETQYF

V gene: TRBV5-3
J gene: TRBJ1-2
CDR3 protein: CARSPWTGGLGGGYTF

V gene: TRBV30
J gene: TRBJ2-2
CDR3 protein: CASQGARITGELFF

V gene: TRBV9
J gene: TRBJ2-5
CDR3 protein: CASSVDSETQYF

V gene: TRBV9
J gene: TRBJ2-1
CDR3 protein: CASSVLGDGEQFF

V gene: TRBV5-1
J gene: TRBJ2-7
CDR3 protein: CASSTWTSGSYEQYF

V gene: TRBV5-1
J gene: TRBJ1-3
CDR3 protein: CASSWGQAGNTIYF

V gene: TRBV4-1
J gene: TRBJ2-2
CDR3 protein: CASSEWQGNTGELFF

V gene: TRBV7-3
J gene: TRBJ2-1
CDR3 protein: CASSALGTSGLNEQFF

V gene: TRBV27
J gene: TRBJ2-3
CDR3 protein: CASSSRSVPDTQYF

V gene: TRBV30
J gene: TRBJ1-1
CDR3 protein: CAWMGNQGVNTEAFF

V gene: TRBV14
J gene: TRBJ2-7
CDR3 protein: CASSHSYEQYF

V gene: TRBV5-1
J gene: TRBJ2-7
CDR3 protein: CASSSRDLLEQYF

V gene: TRBV7-6
J gene: TRBJ2-1
CDR3 protein: CASSHSGGNEQFF

V gene: TRBV5-1
J gene: TRBJ2-7
CDR3 protein: CASRLRVAYEQYF

V gene: TRBV19
J gene: TRBJ2-1
CDR3 protein: CASSLSGKNNEQFF

V gene: TRBV9
J gene: TRBJ1-1
CDR3 protein: CASSYDSNTEAFF

V gene: TRBV7-8
J gene: TRBJ1-1
CDR3 protein: CASSLAHRGHNTEAFF

V gene: TRBV30
J gene: TRBJ1-6
CDR3 protein: CAWTANRGYNSPLHF

V gene: TRBV28
J gene: TRBJ1-2
CDR3 protein: CASTRLFRTDTDYGYTF

V gene: TRBV4-2
J gene: TRBJ2-7
CDR3 protein: CASSQDPPSGTHYEQYF

V gene: TRBV19
J gene: TRBJ2-7
CDR3 protein: CASSRLAGNNYEQYF

V gene: TRBV5-4
J gene: TRBJ2-7
CDR3 protein: CASSPQRGEQYF